Each of the 27 T cell receptor beta chains below was sequenced from the same sample in a study of blood T cell repertoires in COVID-19. Assay: immunoSEQ multiplex PCR; the TCRdb copy retains only in-frame clones and omits some. The repertoire holds 200,000 or so clones, with roughly 90% as singletons. Sequences were obtained from PBMCs or T cells enriched from blood (not recorded which). The receptors were gathered from a woman aged 18-30 years who had recovered from COVID-19.

In the case of this clone: One junction end disagrees with the germline gene, perhaps due to a read error. This sequence joins TRBV7-2 and TRBJ2-2; 11 bases line up with TRBD2. This CDR3 contains 13 residues. Germline V lookup: CDR1 SGHTA, CDR2 FQGNSA. Here the CDR3 DNA reads TGTGCCAGCAGCCGATCGCCTACGACTAGCGGGGTTTTT. This gives the protein CASSRSPTTSGVF.

Points on this clone: Sequence at one end of the junction differs from germline and may be a read error. This chain links TRBV19 with TRBJ2-3, with a weak D call TRBD2 (5 bases). CDR1 LNHDA and CDR2 SQIVND come from the germline V gene (reference sequence). This CDR3 has 18 amino acids. CDR3 loop: CASSMNLQVVASTDTQYF. The CDR3 DNA reads as TGTGCCAGTAGTATGAACCTCCAGGTGGTAGCTAGCACCGATACGCAGTATTTT.

The DNA for the CDR3 is TGCGCCAGCAGCTTGGGCAGGGGGCAAGAGACCCAGTACTTC. Encoded protein: CASSLGRGQETQYF. The chain couples TRBV5-1 to TRBJ2-5; the match to TRBD1 covers 7 bases. The CDR3 loop spans 14 amino acids. Germline trimming cut 0 bases from V and 2 bases from J; bases unmatched to any gene: 1. CDR1 is SGHRS, CDR2 YFSETQ, per germline.

The chain couples TRBV18 to TRBJ1-2; D not certain. There are 16 residues in the CDR3. V was trimmed by 3 bases and J by 1 base, leaving 15 bases between them. In germline, CDR1 is KGHSH, CDR2 LQKENI. CDR3 sequence: CASSPSFPGLNYGYTF. The CDR3, as DNA: TGTGCCAGCTCACCCTCCTTTCCAGGCCTTAACTATGGCTACACCTTC. The full variable domain, rest sourced from reference TRBV18 and TRBJ1-2, is NAGVMQNPRHLVRRRGQEARLRCSPMKGHSHVYWYRQLPEEGLKFMVYLQKENIIDESGMPKERFSAEFPKEGPSILRIQQVVRGDSAAYFCASSPSFPGLNYGYTFGSGTRLTVV.

V gene TRBV4-1 combines with J gene TRBJ1-4; 8 bases agree with TRBD1. The CDR3 loop spans 15 amino acids. With 3 bases clipped from V and 5 bases from J, the junction kept 5 bases outside the gene matches. CDR1 is MGHRA and CDR2 is YSYEKL in the germline V gene. Here the CDR3 DNA reads TGCGCCAGCAGCCACCAGGGGGCTCCAAATGAAAAACTGTTTTTT. Encoded protein: CASSHQGAPNEKLFF.

Regarding this clone: Other nucleotide sequences in the sample specify the same CDR3. The chain recombines TRBV5-1 with TRBJ2-1; D is possibly TRBD2 (7 bases). The CDR3 length is 15 residues. In germline, CDR1 is SGHRS, CDR2 YFSETQ. The germline V and J ends were trimmed by 0 bases and 4 bases, with 11 bases remaining between them. CDR3 amino acids: CASSLGGGPYNEQFF. The DNA for the CDR3 is TGCGCCAGCAGCTTGGGCGGGGGCCCATACAATGAGCAGTTCTTC.

The chain employs TRBV6-5 and TRBJ2-3; D is undetermined. Between the trimmed V and J ends, which lost 4 bases and 1 base, there was a span of 12 bases. Germline assignment: CDR1 MNHEY and CDR2 SVGAGI. The CDR3 spans 15 residues. In DNA, the CDR3 is TGTGCCAGCAGTTCCGACGTGGCGGGCACAGATACGCAGTATTTT. Amino acid sequence: CASSSDVAGTDTQYF.

The chain couples TRBV4-1 to TRBJ2-7; TRBD1 might be the D (5 bases). The germline V and J ends were trimmed by 4 bases and 6 bases, with 25 bases remaining between them. CDR1 and CDR2 from the germline V gene are MGHRA and YSYEKL. The CDR3 totals 17 residues. CDR3 DNA: TGCGCCAGCAGCCCCAAAAGCCCGGCAGGGCTTCCTTCCGAGCAGTACTTC. Its protein is CASSPKSPAGLPSEQYF.

The chain has TRBV7-2 and TRBJ2-5; 7 bases fit TRBD2. The CDR3 extends over 14 amino acids. Trimming at V came to 5 bases and at J to 4 bases, leaving 7 bases not matched to a gene. Looked up from germline, CDR1 is SGHTA and CDR2 is FQGNSA. This CDR3 reads CASSPWWGGETQYF. The DNA for the CDR3 is TGTGCCAGCAGCCCGTGGTGGGGGGGAGAGACCCAGTACTTC.

The chain employs TRBV29-1 and TRBJ2-5, with 11 bases identical to TRBD2. This CDR3 comprises 15 residues. V dropped 2 bases and J dropped 7; count of bases not matched to a gene: 9. The germline V gene encodes CDR1 SQVTM and CDR2 ANQGSEA. Here the CDR3 DNA reads TGCAGCGTTGAACCGACTAGCGGGACACCAGGGACCCAGTACTTC. Translated, it gives CSVEPTSGTPGTQYF.

The V call is TRBV27, the J call TRBJ2-7; 7 nucleotides agree with TRBD1. Germline V gene data show CDR1 as MNHEY and CDR2 as SMNVEV (reference sequence). The CDR3 extends over 14 amino acids. Unmatched junction bases numbered 6, after V lost 4 bases and J lost 3 bases. The DNA for the CDR3 is TGTGCCAGCAGTTCTAGGGACAGTAACTACGAGCAGTACTTC. Encoded protein: CASSSRDSNYEQYF.

The chain is built from TRBV4-1 and TRBJ2-7, with unresolved D. CDR3 length: 16 residues. Germline-derived CDR1 and CDR2 are MGHRA and YSYEKL. The germline V and J ends were trimmed by 1 base and 4 bases, with 17 bases remaining between them. DNA of the CDR3: TGCGCCAGCAGCCAAGTGGATTCCCCTCTAGGATACGAGCAGTACTTC. Its translation is CASSQVDSPLGYEQYF.

The count of this clone is one. The chain employs TRBV9 and TRBJ1-2, with D possibly being TRBD1 (6 bases). V lost 4 bases to trimming and J lost 7 bases, with 14 bases between them. CDR3 length: 13 amino acids. The germline V gene encodes CDR1 SGDLS and CDR2 YYNGEE. This CDR3 reads CASSTGQMAGYTF. The CDR3 DNA sequence: TGTGCCAGCAGCACCGGACAGATGGCTGGCTACACCTTC.

The CDR3 DNA is TGTGCCAGCAGTTTCGGAGGACAGGGGGCTACGCAGTATTTT. It is translated as CASSFGGQGATQYF. The J gene is TRBJ2-3, the V gene TRBV28, with 11 nucleotides matching TRBD1. The length of the CDR3 is 14 residues. Germline V gives CDR1 MDHEN, CDR2 SYDVKM. Germline trimming cut 3 bases from V and 8 bases from J; bases unmatched to any gene: 4.

This rearrangement joins TRBV5-4 to TRBJ2-1; TRBD2 agrees at 7 bases. CDR1 and CDR2 (germline): SGHNT, YYREEE (reference sequence). V dropped 1 base and J dropped 10; count of bases not matched to a gene: 11. The CDR3 is 15 residues long. The DNA for the CDR3 is TGTGCCAGCAGCTTGATCCAGCGGGGAAGGCAGGAGCAGTTCTTC. Its translation is CASSLIQRGRQEQFF.

The gene calls are TRBV4-1 and TRBJ1-5; D gene uncertain. CDR3 length: 18 amino acids. Germline CDR1 and CDR2: MGHRA and YSYEKL. With 1 base removed from V and 0 bases from J, the gap between germline ends came to 16 bases. The CDR3 protein is CASSQVIVSVYSNQPQHF. The CDR3 region has the DNA TGCGCCAGCAGCCAAGTGATCGTGAGCGTCTATAGCAATCAGCCCCAGCATTTT.

This sequence joins TRBV4-1 and TRBJ1-1, with a possible D match to TRBD1 (5 bases). The CDR3 covers 14 residues. Trimming took 3 bases from V and 6 from J, leaving 14 bases between them. Germline V CDR1 and CDR2: MGHRA, YSYEKL. The CDR3 DNA is TGCGCCAGCAGCCACCCTTCGTCGGGGGCTGAAGCTTTCTTT. Translating gives CASSHPSSGAEAFF.

The sample holds a few counts of this clone. V and J are TRBV30 and TRBJ1-2; possibly TRBD1 for D (6 bases). This CDR3 has 14 residues. Germline values: CDR1 GTSNPN, CDR2 SVGIG (reference sequence). The V gene lost 3 bases and the J gene lost 5 bases, with 16 bases spanning the gap. DNA of the CDR3: TGTGCCTGGAGGCGGGGGGCAGGGATGTATGGCTACACCTTC. This codes for CAWRRGAGMYGYTF.

The V call is TRBV16, the J call TRBJ2-6, with D possibly being TRBD1 (6 bases). Germline CDR1 is KGHSY and CDR2 is FQNENV. The CDR3 has 16 amino acids. V was clipped by 4 bases and J by 2 bases, with 12 bases between them. The CDR3 bases are TGTGCCAGCAGCCCGACGTCAGGGGCTGGGGCCAACGTCCTGACTTTC. This encodes CASSPTSGAGANVLTF.

This chain connects TRBV5-1 to TRBJ1-5; D gene unclear. The CDR3 covers 13 residues. The germline V and J ends were trimmed by 2 bases and 3 bases, with 6 bases remaining between them. Germline CDR1 SGHRS, CDR2 YFSETQ. CDR3 nucleotide sequence: TGCGCCAGCAGCTTTGGCCCCAATCAGCCCCAGCATTTT. This gives the protein CASSFGPNQPQHF.

This chain uses TRBV2 with TRBJ1-5, with 7 bases that match TRBD1. Germline CDR1 reads SNHLY; CDR2 reads FYNNEI. Germline trimming cut 7 bases from V and 4 bases from J; bases unmatched to any gene: 4. This CDR3 region has 13 residues. The CDR3 spells CASTGQPNQPQHF. In DNA, the CDR3 is TGTGCCAGCACGGGACAGCCGAATCAGCCCCAGCATTTT.

This rearrangement joins TRBV10-3 to TRBJ1-5; D unresolved. Deletions cut 4 bases from V and 5 bases from J, with 12 bases between. CDR1 is ENHRY, CDR2 SYGVKD, per germline. This CDR3 is built from 14 residues. The CDR3 region is CAISALSTHQPQHF. In DNA, the CDR3 is TGTGCCATCAGTGCCCTCAGTACCCATCAGCCCCAGCATTTT.

The gene calls are TRBV5-5 and TRBJ2-2, with D maybe TRBD1 (5 bases). The germline V gene encodes CDR1 SGHKS and CDR2 YYEKEE (reference sequence). The CDR3 is made up of 16 amino acids. Deletions cut 4 bases from V and 3 bases from J, with 16 bases between. CDR3 sequence (DNA): TGTGCCAGCAGCCCCGTTAGGGGCAGGGACACCGGGGAGCTGTTTTTT. Protein: CASSPVRGRDTGELFF.

This sequence joins TRBV7-3 and TRBJ1-5; D remains unclear. Per the germline V gene, CDR1 is SGHTA and CDR2 is FQGTGA. The CDR3 contains 13 residues. Trimming pared 3 bases from V and 3 bases from J, leaving 6 bases between. In DNA, the CDR3 is TGTGCCAGCAGCTTGTCTTACAATCAGCCCCAGCATTTT. Its protein product is CASSLSYNQPQHF.

V gene TRBV9 combines with J gene TRBJ2-1; the match to TRBD2 covers 8 bases. Trimming cost V 0 bases and J 5 bases; bases outside gene matches: 4. The CDR3 consists of 15 residues. The germline CDR1 and CDR2 sequences are SGDLS and YYNGEE. CDR3 nucleotides: TGTGCCAGCAGCGTAGCGGGGGGGCCAAACAATGAGCAGTTCTTC. It translates to CASSVAGGPNNEQFF.

The chain carries TRBV5-1 and TRBJ2-7, with no clear D. Germline V gene sequence: CDR1 SGHRS, CDR2 YFSETQ. This CDR3 is 13 amino acids long. V was shortened by 0 bases and J by 2 bases, with 6 bases between the two germline ends. CDR3 region: CASSLARTYEQYF. CDR3 sequence (DNA): TGCGCCAGCAGCTTGGCTAGGACCTACGAGCAGTACTTC.

This clone appeared a single time. The J gene is TRBJ2-7, the V gene TRBV2; D possibly corresponds to TRBD2 (5 bases). This CDR3 has 13 amino acids. CDR1 is SNHLY, CDR2 FYNNEI, per germline. Trimming stripped 3 bases from V and 4 bases from J, with 10 bases between. The CDR3 nucleotides read TGTGCCAGCAGTGATCAGAGAGGGTACGAGCAGTACTTC. Translation: CASSDQRGYEQYF.